The rows below give T cell receptor beta chains drawn from one sample of a study of T cell responses to AZD1222 COVID-19 vaccine. The assay was immunoSEQ multiplex PCR, and TCRdb's table has in-frame clones only and misses some. This table holds roughly 160,000 clones, about 90% found once. The sample here was peripheral blood, taken on day 0 of MenACWY control vaccination. These receptors were collected from an adult in good health. The CDR3 runs from the conserved cysteine through the conserved F or W. The D gene is left open where the match is weak. Only part of the rows carry a size: once, few, many, or a class if the clone is expanded.

.	TRBV14	.	TRBJ1-4	TGTGCCAGCAGCCAACTACGGAAGGGGTCGGCTAATGAAAAACTGTTTTTT	CASSQLRKGSANEKLFF
once	TRBV18	TRBD1	TRBJ1-4	TGTGCCAGCTCACCAACCAACCGACGAGGGGGCAATGAAAAACTGTTTTTT	CASSPTNRRGGNEKLFF
.	TRBV14	.	TRBJ2-3	TGTGCCAGCAGCCAAGTGAGGGCCGCGTTAGGCACAGATACGCAGTATTTT	CASSQVRAALGTDTQYF
.	TRBV7-9	.	TRBJ1-5	TGTGCCAGCAGCTTAGATTTACAGCCCCAGCATTTT	CASSLDLQPQHF
.	TRBV19	.	TRBJ1-2	TGTGCCAGTAGTATAGATGGAAGCCCTTCGTGGGGCTACACCTTC	CASSIDGSPSWGYTF
.	TRBV18	.	TRBJ2-1	TGTGCCAGCTCACCTGTTCCTAGCTGGGACAATGAGCAGTTCTTC	CASSPVPSWDNEQFF
.	TRBV28	.	TRBJ2-7	TGTGCCAGCAGTTTATTTACGGTGGGCGAGCAGTACTTC	CASSLFTVGEQYF
.	TRBV19	TRBD1	TRBJ1-1	TGTGCCAGTAGTAAAACAGGGGGAGGTTGGGAAGCTTTCTTT	CASSKTGGGWEAFF
.	TRBV15	.	TRBJ1-2	TGTGCCACCAGCAGGGGGGGAAGCTATGGCTACACCTTC	CATSRGGSYGYTF
.	TRBV27	TRBD1	TRBJ1-6	TGTGCCAGCACCCCAGACAGGGGAAATTCACCCCTCCACTTT	CASTPDRGNSPLHF
.	TRBV5-1	.	TRBJ2-7	TGCGCCAGCAGCGGGGGGGCAACGGCCACCTACGAGCAGTACTTC	CASSGGATATYEQYF
.	TRBV30	.	TRBJ1-2	TGTGCCTGCTTTCAGGGTCATGGCTACACCTTC	CACFQGHGYTF
.	TRBV11-3	TRBD2	TRBJ2-1	TGTGCCAGCAGCCGCACTAGCGGGAGTGGGAGGGAGCAGTTCTTC	CASSRTSGSGREQFF
.	TRBV27	.	TRBJ1-1	TGTGCCAGCAGTTTATTGCGGCTACCCTCAAACACTGAAGCTTTCTTT	CASSLLRLPSNTEAFF
.	TRBV19	.	TRBJ2-3	TGTGCCAGTAGCCCTAATCGGGATACGCAGTATTTT	CASSPNRDTQYF
.	TRBV6-1	TRBD2	TRBJ2-5	TGTGCCAGCAGTGAACGACTAGCGGGAGGGCCTGACACCCAGTACTTC	CASSERLAGGPDTQYF
.	TRBV9	.	TRBJ2-2	TGTGCCAGCAGCCCTCAAACTACCCGGGCCACCGGGGAGCTGTTTTTT	CASSPQTTRATGELFF
.	TRBV7-9	.	TRBJ2-2	TGTGCCAGCAGCGAAGGCACCGGGGAGCTGTTTTTT	CASSEGTGELFF
.	TRBV6-5	TRBD2	TRBJ2-3	TGTGCCAGCAGTTACGGACTAGCGGTTCGCACAGATACGCAGTATTTT	CASSYGLAVRTDTQYF
.	TRBV6-5	.	TRBJ2-7	TGTGCCAGCAGCCTCGGGACCTCCGCCGAGCAGTACTTC	CASSLGTSAEQYF